This T cell receptor beta chain was recorded in a study of blood T cell repertoires in COVID-19. How the authors handled the data: Scientists estimated how many nucleated cells there were by amplifying reference gene primers. Profiled with immunoSEQ multiplex PCR; TCRdb holds only in-frame clones, not every one. For V, J and clone size, that table is used; D and trimming come from the DNA. Here the sample spans fewer than 200,000 clones, about 87% being singletons. The trim removed 4 bases at V and 5 bases at J, leaving 11 bases unmatched. CDR3 length equals 15 residues. The germline V gene encodes CDR1 SGHRS and CDR2 YFSETQ.

This chain joins TRBV5-1 and TRBJ2-5, with TRBD2 matching 7 bases. The receptor comes from a man aged 60 to 75 with acute or convalescent COVID-19. The sample was peripheral blood. The DNA of the CDR3 is TGCGCCAGCAGCCCCGGGAGGAACGTAGGGGAGACCCAGTACTTC. The encoded protein is CASSPGRNVGETQYF.